The rows below give T cell receptor beta chains drawn from one sample of a study of blood T cells in healthy people across ages. TCRdb reprocessed the 5' RACE reads via MiXCR and lists one record per CDR3 protein. Here the sample spans about 1.5 million distinct CDR3 sequences, 40% to 45% being singletons. The sequenced material came from blood. Receptor source: a woman aged 18-35 years in good health. Both conserved end residues are part of each CDR3. Each record gives: V gene, CDR3 protein.

v_gene: TRBV20-1
CDR3aa: CSAFLAGPAEPQYF

v_gene: TRBV15
CDR3aa: CATRNQGGYTF

v_gene: TRBV28
CDR3aa: CASVGSSYNEQFF

v_gene: TRBV7-3
CDR3aa: CASSATGTLSYNEQFF

v_gene: TRBV20-1
CDR3aa: CSASTGTGNTEAFF

v_gene: TRBV12-3/TRBV12-4
CDR3aa: CASSLEAGGLNEQYF

v_gene: TRBV6-5
CDR3aa: CASSYEQDTEAFF

v_gene: TRBV12-3/TRBV12-4
CDR3aa: CASSTYREGQPQHF

v_gene: TRBV11-2
CDR3aa: CASSRRQGISRNTEAFF

v_gene: TRBV4-1
CDR3aa: CASSRGIPTGELFF

v_gene: TRBV7-3
CDR3aa: CASSSTGGNEQFF

v_gene: TRBV12-3/TRBV12-4
CDR3aa: CASSDGTDYGYTF

v_gene: TRBV4-1
CDR3aa: CASSQAAGGTDTQYF

v_gene: TRBV18
CDR3aa: CASSPAVGEQYF

v_gene: TRBV4-2
CDR3aa: CASSQDYSRYSYGYTF

v_gene: TRBV5-5
CDR3aa: CASSWELTNEQFF

v_gene: TRBV6-1
CDR3aa: CASRNRGDNEKLFF

v_gene: TRBV29-1
CDR3aa: CSVCVGTGNSNEQYF

v_gene: TRBV27
CDR3aa: CASRRTGGTGNTIYF

v_gene: TRBV29-1
CDR3aa: CSVEGVGAGYTF

v_gene: TRBV12-3/TRBV12-4
CDR3aa: CAAGAVSTDTQYF

v_gene: TRBV20-1
CDR3aa: CSASDRQKLPYEQYF

v_gene: TRBV2
CDR3aa: CASSDLGGSEQFF

v_gene: TRBV9
CDR3aa: CASNRGFGGHEQYF

v_gene: TRBV27
CDR3aa: CASSWHGANYGYTF